Listed below are T cell receptor beta chains from one sample, sequenced in a study of cytomegalovirus exposure and HLA in healthy donors. The method was immunoSEQ multiplex PCR; TCRdb's version includes in-frame clones alone and lacks a portion of them. The data contain about 180,000 clones, 77% of them seen just once; the ten biggest clones take up roughly 1.5%. Source material: PBMCs. Receptors were obtained from a man younger than 35 in good health and CMV-seronegative. The CDR3 runs from the conserved cysteine through the conserved F or W. Each record gives: V gene, clone size, J gene, D gene, CDR3 protein, CDR3 DNA. The D gene is left open where the match is weak. Some rows have no size entry. The others give once, few or many, or a class for an expanded clone.

V: TRBV5-1
size: once
J: TRBJ2-3
D: -
CDR3: CASSLDGPRPDTQYF
DNA: TGCGCCAGCAGCTTGGACGGCCCGCGGCCAGATACGCAGTATTTT

V: TRBV9
size: -
J: TRBJ2-3
D: -
CDR3: CASSVDSSGDTDTQYF
DNA: TGTGCCAGCAGCGTAGACAGTAGCGGAGACACAGATACGCAGTATTTT

V: TRBV5-6
size: -
J: TRBJ1-2
D: -
CDR3: CASSVGWENYGYTF
DNA: TGTGCCAGCAGCGTGGGGTGGGAGAACTATGGCTACACCTTC

V: TRBV2
size: few
J: TRBJ2-2
D: TRBD2
CDR3: CASGLAGDTGELFF
DNA: TGTGCCAGCGGGTTAGCGGGAGATACCGGGGAGCTGTTTTTT

V: TRBV6-1
size: -
J: TRBJ2-3
D: -
CDR3: CASSEAGRGLTDTQYF
DNA: TGTGCCAGCAGTGAAGCGGGAAGGGGTCTAACAGATACGCAGTATTTT

V: TRBV19
size: -
J: TRBJ1-2
D: -
CDR3: CASSIEDYYGYTF
DNA: TGTGCCAGTAGTATTGAGGACTACTATGGCTACACCTTC

V: TRBV9
size: -
J: TRBJ2-1
D: TRBD2
CDR3: CASSHHIRTSGRGPYNEQFF
DNA: TGTGCCAGCAGCCACCATATAAGGACTAGCGGGAGGGGGCCCTACAATGAGCAGTTCTTC

V: TRBV7-9
size: -
J: TRBJ2-7
D: TRBD1
CDR3: CASSAGGAGTGYHEQYF
DNA: TGTGCCAGCAGCGCTGGTGGGGCCGGGACAGGGTACCACGAGCAGTACTTC

V: TRBV29-1
size: -
J: TRBJ2-7
D: -
CDR3: CSVSGERDPYEQYF
DNA: TGCAGCGTATCAGGGGAGCGGGACCCCTACGAGCAGTACTTC

V: TRBV19
size: -
J: TRBJ1-6
D: -
CDR3: CASSMRWQELSPLHF
DNA: TGTGCCAGTAGTATGAGATGGCAGGAACTTTCACCCCTCCACTTT

V: TRBV5-6
size: -
J: TRBJ2-7
D: TRBD1
CDR3: CASSFTPGQTYYEQYF
DNA: TGTGCCAGCAGTTTTACCCCGGGACAGACCTACTACGAGCAGTACTTC

V: TRBV4-3
size: -
J: TRBJ2-3
D: -
CDR3: CASSQRTAGSTDTQYF
DNA: TGCGCCAGCAGCCAACGGACTGCGGGGAGCACAGATACGCAGTATTTT

V: TRBV6-1
size: -
J: TRBJ1-2
D: TRBD1
CDR3: CASSRETGGNYGYTF
DNA: TGTGCCAGCAGCCGCGAAACAGGGGGAAATTATGGCTACACCTTC

V: TRBV7-6
size: -
J: TRBJ2-3
D: TRBD2
CDR3: CASSYGLAKSDTQYF
DNA: TGTGCCAGCAGTTACGGACTAGCTAAGTCAGATACGCAGTATTTT

V: TRBV4-3
size: -
J: TRBJ2-1
D: TRBD2
CDR3: CASSQDSSGRGAYNEQFF
DNA: TGCGCCAGCAGCCAAGATTCTAGTGGCCGGGGGGCCTACAATGAGCAGTTCTTC

V: TRBV11-3
size: few
J: TRBJ2-7
D: -
CDR3: CASSSQGIIDEQYF
DNA: TGTGCCAGCAGCTCCCAGGGGATAATCGACGAGCAGTACTTC

V: TRBV5-5
size: -
J: TRBJ1-3
D: TRBD1
CDR3: CASTFFKGQSGNTIYF
DNA: TGTGCCAGCACGTTTTTTAAGGGACAGTCTGGAAACACCATATATTTT

V: TRBV7-3
size: -
J: TRBJ2-3
D: TRBD2
CDR3: CASSLTNSGVRNTQYF
DNA: TGTGCCAGCAGCTTAACAAATAGCGGGGTTCGGAATACGCAGTATTTT

V: TRBV6-4
size: once
J: TRBJ2-3
D: -
CDR3: CASRYLALYTDTQYF
DNA: TGTGCCAGCAGATACCTAGCGCTCTACACAGATACGCAGTATTTT

V: TRBV7-2
size: -
J: TRBJ1-2
D: TRBD1
CDR3: CASSVSTGQGYTF
DNA: TGTGCCAGCAGCGTTTCGACAGGGCAGGGCTACACCTTC

V: TRBV6-6
size: -
J: TRBJ2-7
D: TRBD1
CDR3: CASRLGQGNSYEQYF
DNA: TGTGCCAGCAGGTTGGGACAGGGAAATTCCTACGAGCAGTACTTC

V: TRBV7-2
size: -
J: TRBJ1-2
D: -
CDR3: CASSLTHRDGYTF
DNA: TGTGCCAGCAGCTTAACCCACAGGGACGGCTACACCTTC

V: TRBV9
size: once
J: TRBJ2-5
D: -
CDR3: CASSVDALGEETQYF
DNA: TGTGCCAGCAGCGTAGATGCGCTCGGGGAAGAGACCCAGTACTTC

V: TRBV5-6
size: -
J: TRBJ2-5
D: -
CDR3: CASSFGGGPETQYF
DNA: TGTGCCAGCAGCTTTGGAGGGGGCCCAGAGACCCAGTACTTC

V: TRBV12-5
size: -
J: TRBJ1-5
D: -
CDR3: CASGPGTNFQPQHF
DNA: TGTGCTAGTGGCCCCGGGACAAATTTTCAGCCCCAGCATTTT

V: TRBV15
size: -
J: TRBJ2-5
D: -
CDR3: CATSRVATRGETQYF
DNA: TGTGCCACCAGCAGAGTGGCGACCCGCGGGGAGACCCAGTACTTC

V: TRBV5-6
size: -
J: TRBJ2-1
D: TRBD2
CDR3: CASSSLVAGGYNEQFF
DNA: TGTGCCAGCAGCTCCCTAGTCGCGGGAGGTTACAATGAGCAGTTCTTC

V: TRBV5-1
size: -
J: TRBJ2-2
D: -
CDR3: CASSLQRSTGELFF
DNA: TGCGCCAGCAGCTTGCAGCGGTCCACCGGGGAGCTGTTTTTT

V: TRBV5-8
size: -
J: TRBJ2-1
D: -
CDR3: CASSLRGQNNEQFF
DNA: TGTGCCAGCAGCTTAAGAGGCCAGAACAATGAGCAGTTCTTC

V: TRBV2
size: -
J: TRBJ2-1
D: TRBD2
CDR3: CASSPVGGAWEQFF
DNA: TGTGCCAGCAGCCCCGTCGGGGGGGCTTGGGAGCAGTTCTTC

V: TRBV28
size: -
J: TRBJ1-5
D: -
CDR3: CASSPDGTYQPQHF
DNA: TGTGCCAGCAGCCCGGATGGGACTTATCAGCCCCAGCATTTT

V: TRBV21-1
size: -
J: TRBJ1-2
D: -
CDR3: CVTGGFYGYTF
DNA: TGTGTCACAGGGGGCTTCTATGGCTACACCTTC

V: TRBV7-8
size: once
J: TRBJ2-3
D: -
CDR3: CASSGRVAATSTDTQYF
DNA: TGTGCCAGCAGCGGCCGGGTCGCGGCAACTAGCACAGATACGCAGTATTTT

V: TRBV5-6
size: -
J: TRBJ2-1
D: TRBD2
CDR3: CASSFSSGAYNEQFF
DNA: TGTGCCAGCAGCTTCTCTAGCGGGGCCTACAATGAGCAGTTCTTC

V: TRBV2
size: -
J: TRBJ1-1
D: -
CDR3: CASSKAAGSKFAEAFF
DNA: TGTGCCAGCAGTAAGGCTGCCGGGTCCAAGTTCGCTGAAGCTTTCTTT